The rows below give T cell receptor beta chains drawn from one sample of a study of blood T cell repertoires in COVID-19. Sequencing used immunoSEQ multiplex PCR; TCRdb keeps in-frame clones, though not all of them. Among some 300,000 clones, around 92% were seen once, and the ten largest hold almost 9.5%. Source material: PBMCs or T cells enriched from blood (not recorded which). Receptors were obtained from a woman aged 25 to 39 who had recovered from COVID-19. The CDR3 runs from the conserved cysteine through the conserved F or W. Each record gives: D gene, V gene, J gene, CDR3 protein, CDR3 DNA. D genes are given only for firm matches.

>.|TRBV7-9|TRBJ2-2
CAPEVYSISNTGELFF
TGTGCCCCGGAGGTCTACTCCATTTCGAACACCGGGGAGCTGTTTTTT
>.|TRBV6-5|TRBJ1-1
CASSYGGGTEAFF
TGTGCCAGCAGTTACGGGGGAGGCACTGAAGCTTTCTTT
>TRBD1|TRBV19|TRBJ2-7
CASSSRTGATPYEQYF
TGTGCCAGTAGTTCCCGGACAGGAGCTACACCTTACGAGCAGTACTTC
>.|TRBV6-5|TRBJ1-3
CASSYSSPGPGNTIYF
TGTGCCAGCAGTTACTCGAGCCCAGGCCCTGGAAACACCATATATTTT
>TRBD1|TRBV5-6|TRBJ2-7
CASRSRTGAYEQYF
TGTGCCAGCAGATCCAGGACAGGGGCCTACGAGCAGTACTTC
>.|TRBV24-1|TRBJ2-5
CATSDRRPGHQQETQYF
TGTGCCACCAGTGACCGGCGGCCGGGACATCAACAAGAGACCCAGTACTTC
>.|TRBV18|TRBJ2-7
CASSPDTGFISSYEQYF
TGTGCCAGCTCACCCGACACAGGGTTTATTAGTTCCTACGAGCAGTACTTC
>.|TRBV28|TRBJ1-2
CASRVGVLYGYTF
TGTGCCAGCAGGGTAGGAGTTCTATATGGCTACACCTTC
>.|TRBV7-2|TRBJ1-3
CASSFRSSDTIYF
TGTGCCAGCAGCTTTCGATCCAGTGACACCATATATTTT
>TRBD2|TRBV19|TRBJ2-5
CASSIGGGRAGKGIQYF
TGTGCCAGTAGTATCGGTGGCGGGAGGGCCGGTAAAGGTATCCAGTACTTC
>TRBD2|TRBV19|TRBJ2-1
CASSITAGSNEQFF
TGTGCCAGTAGTATAACAGCGGGGTCCAATGAGCAGTTCTTC
>.|TRBV30|TRBJ2-1
CAWNLAASRHEQFF
TGTGCCTGGAATTTAGCGGCCTCCCGCCATGAGCAGTTCTTC
>.|TRBV7-9|TRBJ1-1
CAADSRVDTEAFF
TGTGCCGCTGACAGCCGGGTGGACACTGAAGCTTTCTTT
>TRBD2|TRBV6-2/TRBV6-3|TRBJ2-5
CASSYETSGRFVRETQYF
TGTGCCAGCAGTTACGAGACTAGCGGGAGGTTTGTTAGGGAGACCCAGTACTTC
>.|TRBV18|TRBJ1-6
CASSPLAKTYNSPLHF
TGTGCCAGCTCACCACTCGCGAAGACCTATAATTCACCCCTCCACTTT
>TRBD2|TRBV5-4|TRBJ2-1
CASSKLLAVNEQFF
TGTGCCAGCAGCAAACTACTAGCGGTCAATGAGCAGTTCTTC
>TRBD1|TRBV5-1|TRBJ1-5
CASSLGTGGQPQHF
TGCGCCAGCAGCCTAGGGACAGGGGGTCAGCCCCAGCATTTT